What follows are 19 T cell receptor beta chains derived from one specimen sequenced in a study of T cells expressing NK-cell markers. TCRdb reprocessed the 5' RACE reads and stores each CDR3 protein as one record, lacking DNA. The repertoire table contains a few hundred thousand distinct CDR3 sequences. The sample comprised blood T cells: a sorted CD56 or NKG2C T cell subset, CD4+ or CD8+ T cells, or bulk PBMC T cells (not recorded which). The receptor set was obtained from a man younger than 35 in good health.

This chain connects TRBV18 to TRBJ2-7. The CDR3 contains 14 residues. Germline CDR1 KGHSH, CDR2 LQKENI. CDR3 amino acids: CASSPSGGLNEQYF.

The CDR3 loop reads CASSQETSGRLSTDTQYF. The rearrangement links TRBV4-2 to TRBJ2-3; the TCRdb D gene call, TRBD2, has no DNA to confirm it. This CDR3 has 18 amino acids. Germline V gene lookup returns CDR1 LGHNA and CDR2 YNFKEQ.

The CDR3 spells CSARGVGQRSSYEQYF. V is TRBV20-1 and J is TRBJ2-7. The germline gives CDR1 DFQATT, CDR2 SNEGSKA (reference sequence). The CDR3 is made up of 16 amino acids.

This chain's CDR3 is CASSPLSDREIYF. V is TRBV6-1 and J is TRBJ1-3; TCRdb outputs TRBD1, but without DNA this stays unchecked. The CDR3 is 13 residues long. Germline V gene data show CDR1 as MNHNS and CDR2 as SASEGT.

J is TRBJ2-6 and V is TRBV5-4; TCRdb names TRBD1, which stays unverified in the absence of DNA. The CDR3 is made up of 17 amino acids. Germline V gene data show CDR1 as SGHNT and CDR2 as YYREEE (reference sequence). CDR3 in amino acids: CASSRDRDLGGANVLTF. The full variable domain, its missing parts supplied by reference TRBV5-4 and TRBJ2-6, is ETGVTQSPTHLIKTRGQQVTLRCSSQSGHNTVSWYQQALGQGPQFIFQYYREEENGRGNFPPRFSGLQFPNYSSELNVNALELDDSALYLCASSRDRDLGGANVLTFGAGSRLTVL.

V and J are TRBV5-1 and TRBJ2-7. There are 14 residues in the CDR3. Per germline, CDR1 SGHRS and CDR2 YFSETQ. CDR3 sequence reads: CASSLGVVAYEQYF.

The chain has TRBV6-5 and TRBJ2-2; TCRdb outputs TRBD2, but without DNA this stays unchecked. CDR1 and CDR2 (germline): MNHEY, SVGAGI. The CDR3 spans 17 residues. This CDR3 reads CASSYTAGGPNTGELFF.

The chain uses TRBV12-3 or TRBV12-4 and TRBJ2-5; the D call of TRBD1 rests on TCRdb alone, since no DNA is present to check it. The CDR3 covers 14 residues. The CDR3 region is CASNEGTIKETQYF.

CDR3 region: CASSRGLPGLAAWKETGELFF. The V gene is TRBV6-4, the J gene TRBJ2-2; as DNA is missing, the TRBD2 call by TCRdb cannot be tested. The CDR3 length is 21 residues. Germline V gene lookup returns CDR1 MRHNA and CDR2 SNTAGT.

This sequence joins TRBV20-1 and TRBJ2-7; TCRdb's D gene call, TRBD2, goes unchecked for lack of DNA. The CDR3 spans 14 residues. Germline loops: CDR1 DFQATT, CDR2 SNEGSKA (reference sequence). The CDR3 loop reads CSARAHPLRYEQYF.

V is TRBV20-1 and J is TRBJ2-2; TCRdb returns TRBD1, unconfirmable since there is no DNA. CDR1 and CDR2 (germline): DFQATT, SNEGSKA (reference sequence). This CDR3 spans 15 amino acids. The CDR3: CSARDRQGHTGELFF.

This chain joins TRBV9 and TRBJ2-7. Germline loops: CDR1 SGDLS, CDR2 YYNGEE. The CDR3 has 15 amino acids. The CDR3 spells CASSVESGTLYEQYF.

The chain couples TRBV5-4 to TRBJ2-5; no DNA is available, so the TRBD1 call from TCRdb remains unchecked. The CDR3 covers 16 residues. The V gene's germline CDR1 is SGHNT and CDR2 YYREEE (reference sequence). CDR3 sequence reads: CASSTPLTGFQETQYF.

This rearrangement joins TRBV20-1 to TRBJ2-5; as DNA is missing, the TRBD2 call by TCRdb cannot be tested. Germline V lookup: CDR1 DFQATT, CDR2 SNEGSKA (reference sequence). The CDR3 extends over 15 amino acids. The CDR3 loop reads CSALWVGGIQETQYF.

The chain is built from TRBV5-6 and TRBJ2-1; TCRdb's D call of TRBD1 is untestable without DNA. This CDR3 spans 14 amino acids. Looked up from germline, CDR1 is SGHDT and CDR2 is YYEEEE. The CDR3 sequence: CASSLGGERDEQFF.

The chain employs TRBV6-5 and TRBJ2-6; TCRdb's D call of TRBD1 is untestable without DNA. The CDR3 spans 19 residues. Germline V gives CDR1 MNHEY, CDR2 SVGAGI. CDR3 in amino acids: CASSYWDGQGYSGANVLTF.

The chain joins TRBV6-5 to TRBJ2-1; TCRdb proposes TRBD1, but this gene call is untestable without DNA. This CDR3 is built from 11 residues. Looked up from germline, CDR1 is MNHEY and CDR2 is SVGAGI. The CDR3 is CASSYQGGQIF.

The chain has TRBV5-1 and TRBJ2-1; TCRdb returns TRBD1, unconfirmable since there is no DNA. The CDR3 contains 14 residues. The V gene's germline CDR1 is SGHRS and CDR2 YFSETQ. The chain's CDR3 is CASSLFSGENEQFF.

The chain has TRBV5-6 and TRBJ2-1; without DNA, the TCRdb call of TRBD1 cannot be checked. The CDR3 runs 11 residues. The germline CDR1 and CDR2 sequences are SGHDT and YYEEEE. CDR3 sequence reads: CASREGTVQFF.